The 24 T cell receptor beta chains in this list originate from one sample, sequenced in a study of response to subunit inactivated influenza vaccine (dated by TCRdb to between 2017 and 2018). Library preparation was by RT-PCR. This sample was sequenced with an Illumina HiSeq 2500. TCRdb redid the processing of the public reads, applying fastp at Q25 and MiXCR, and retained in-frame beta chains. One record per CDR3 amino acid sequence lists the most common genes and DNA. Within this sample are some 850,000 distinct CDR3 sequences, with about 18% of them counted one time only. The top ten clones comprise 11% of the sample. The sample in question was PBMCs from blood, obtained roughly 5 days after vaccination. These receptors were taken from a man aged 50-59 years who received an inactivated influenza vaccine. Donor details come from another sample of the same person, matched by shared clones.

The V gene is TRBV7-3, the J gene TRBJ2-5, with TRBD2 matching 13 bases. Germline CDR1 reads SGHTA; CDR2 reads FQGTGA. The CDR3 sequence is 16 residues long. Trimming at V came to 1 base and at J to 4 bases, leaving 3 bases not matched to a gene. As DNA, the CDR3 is TGTGCCAGCAGCTTAAAGACTAGCGGGAGGCGAGAGACCCAGTACTTC. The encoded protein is CASSLKTSGRRETQYF.

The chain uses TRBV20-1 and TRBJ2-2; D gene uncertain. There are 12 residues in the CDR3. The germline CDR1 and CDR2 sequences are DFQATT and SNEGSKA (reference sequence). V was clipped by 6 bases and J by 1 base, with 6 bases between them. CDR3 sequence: CSARWNTGELFF. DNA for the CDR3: TGCAGTGCCCGGTGGAACACCGGGGAGCTGTTTTTT.

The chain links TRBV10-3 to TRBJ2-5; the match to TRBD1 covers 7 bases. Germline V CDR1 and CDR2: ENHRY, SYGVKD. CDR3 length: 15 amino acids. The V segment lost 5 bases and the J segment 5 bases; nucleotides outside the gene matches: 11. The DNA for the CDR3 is TGTGCCATCAGTTCCGGGACAGCGGTCGGGGAGACCCAGTACTTC. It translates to CAISSGTAVGETQYF.

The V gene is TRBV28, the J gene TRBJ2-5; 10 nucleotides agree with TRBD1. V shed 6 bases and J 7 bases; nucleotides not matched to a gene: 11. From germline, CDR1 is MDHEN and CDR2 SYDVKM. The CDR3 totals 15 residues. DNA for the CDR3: TGTGCCAGCAGGGGCCTGACAGGGGGCCCGGTGACCCAGTACTTC. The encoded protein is CASRGLTGGPVTQYF.

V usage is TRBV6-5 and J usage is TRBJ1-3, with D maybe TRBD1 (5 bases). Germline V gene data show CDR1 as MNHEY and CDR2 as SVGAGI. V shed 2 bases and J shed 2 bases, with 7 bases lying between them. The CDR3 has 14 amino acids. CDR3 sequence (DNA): TGTGCCAGCAGTTACCGGGGCCCTGGAAACACCATATATTTT. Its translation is CASSYRGPGNTIYF.

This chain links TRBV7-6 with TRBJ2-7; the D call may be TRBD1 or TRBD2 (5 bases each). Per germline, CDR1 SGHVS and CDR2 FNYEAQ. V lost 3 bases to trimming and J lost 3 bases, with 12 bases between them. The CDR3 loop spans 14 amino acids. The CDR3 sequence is CASSFEGSIYEQYF. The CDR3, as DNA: TGTGCCAGCAGCTTTGAGGGGAGTATCTACGAGCAGTACTTC. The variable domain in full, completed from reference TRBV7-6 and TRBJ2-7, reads GAGVSQSPRYKVTKRGQDVALRCDPISGHVSLYWYRQALGQGPEFLTYFNYEAQQDKSGLPNDRFSAERPEGSISTLTIQRTEQRDSAMYRCASSFEGSIYEQYFGPGTRLTVT.

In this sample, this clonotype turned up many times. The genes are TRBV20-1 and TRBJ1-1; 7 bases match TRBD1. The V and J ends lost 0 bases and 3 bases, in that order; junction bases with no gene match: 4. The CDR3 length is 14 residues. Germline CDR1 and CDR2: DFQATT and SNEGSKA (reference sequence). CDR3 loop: CSAREPRGYTEAFF. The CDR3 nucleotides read TGCAGTGCTAGAGAGCCCAGGGGGTACACTGAAGCTTTCTTT.

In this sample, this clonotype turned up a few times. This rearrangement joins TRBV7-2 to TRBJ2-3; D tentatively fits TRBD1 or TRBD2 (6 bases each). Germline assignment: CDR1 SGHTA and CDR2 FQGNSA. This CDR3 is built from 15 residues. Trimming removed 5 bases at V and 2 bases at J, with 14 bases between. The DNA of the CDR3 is TGTGCCAGCAGCCTACGGGGGCCTATCACAGATACGCAGTATTTT. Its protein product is CASSLRGPITDTQYF.

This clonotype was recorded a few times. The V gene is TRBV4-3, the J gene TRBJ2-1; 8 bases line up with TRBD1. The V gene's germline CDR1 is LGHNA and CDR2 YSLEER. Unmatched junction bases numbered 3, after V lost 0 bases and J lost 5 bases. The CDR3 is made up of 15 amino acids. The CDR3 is CASSQDRTGHNEQFF. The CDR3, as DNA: TGCGCCAGCAGCCAAGATAGGACAGGGCACAATGAGCAGTTCTTC.

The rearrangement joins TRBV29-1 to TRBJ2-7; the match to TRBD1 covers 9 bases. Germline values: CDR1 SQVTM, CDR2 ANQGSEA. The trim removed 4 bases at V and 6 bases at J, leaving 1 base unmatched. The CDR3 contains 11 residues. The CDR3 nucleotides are TGCAGCGTTGCACAGGGGGCCGAGCAGTACTTC. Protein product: CSVAQGAEQYF.

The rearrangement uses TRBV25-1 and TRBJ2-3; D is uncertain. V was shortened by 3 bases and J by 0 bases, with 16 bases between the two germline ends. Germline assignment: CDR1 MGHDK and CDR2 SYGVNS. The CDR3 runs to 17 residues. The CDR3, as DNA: TGTGCCAGCAGTGAGACCCTGATGGACCGAAGCACAGATACGCAGTATTTT. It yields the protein CASSETLMDRSTDTQYF.

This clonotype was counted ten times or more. The CDR3 reads CASSGGHSSTEAFF. The CDR3 DNA is TGCGCCAGCAGCGGGGGACATTCAAGCACTGAAGCTTTCTTT. V usage is TRBV5-1 and J usage is TRBJ1-1; TRBD1 might be the D (6 bases). Looked up from germline, CDR1 is SGHRS and CDR2 is YFSETQ. This CDR3 spans 14 amino acids. V lost 4 bases and J lost 4, with 14 bases in between.

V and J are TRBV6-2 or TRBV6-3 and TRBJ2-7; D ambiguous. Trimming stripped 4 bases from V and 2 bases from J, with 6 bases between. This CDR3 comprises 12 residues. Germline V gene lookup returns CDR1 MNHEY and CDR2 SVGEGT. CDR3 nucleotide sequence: TGTGCCAGCAGTTTTACAGCCTACGAGCAGTACTTC. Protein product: CASSFTAYEQYF.

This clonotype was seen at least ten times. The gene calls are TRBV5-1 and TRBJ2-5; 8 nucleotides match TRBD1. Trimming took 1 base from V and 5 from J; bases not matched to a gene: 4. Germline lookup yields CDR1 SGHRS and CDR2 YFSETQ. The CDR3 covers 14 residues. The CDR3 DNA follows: TGCGCCAGCAGCTTGTTCCGGACAGGGGAGACCCAGTACTTC. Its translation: CASSLFRTGETQYF.

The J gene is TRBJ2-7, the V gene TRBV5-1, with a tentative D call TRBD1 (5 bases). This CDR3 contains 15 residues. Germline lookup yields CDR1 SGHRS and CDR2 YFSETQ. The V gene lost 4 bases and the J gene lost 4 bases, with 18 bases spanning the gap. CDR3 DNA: TGCGCCAGCAGCGCCGAGGCGGACACCATATACGAGCAGTACTTC. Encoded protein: CASSAEADTIYEQYF.

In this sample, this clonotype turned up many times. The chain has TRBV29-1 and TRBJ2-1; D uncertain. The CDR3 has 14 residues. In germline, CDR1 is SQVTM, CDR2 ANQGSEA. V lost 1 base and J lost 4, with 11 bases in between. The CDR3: CSVEVQWGYNEQFF. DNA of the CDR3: TGCAGCGTTGAAGTTCAGTGGGGTTACAATGAGCAGTTCTTC.

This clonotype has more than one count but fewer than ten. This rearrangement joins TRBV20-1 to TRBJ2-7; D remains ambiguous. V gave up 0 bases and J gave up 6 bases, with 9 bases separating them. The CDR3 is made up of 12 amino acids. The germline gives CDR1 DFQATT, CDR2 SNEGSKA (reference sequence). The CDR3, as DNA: TGCAGTGCTAGAGATCCAGCCCCCGAGCAGTACTTC. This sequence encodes CSARDPAPEQYF.

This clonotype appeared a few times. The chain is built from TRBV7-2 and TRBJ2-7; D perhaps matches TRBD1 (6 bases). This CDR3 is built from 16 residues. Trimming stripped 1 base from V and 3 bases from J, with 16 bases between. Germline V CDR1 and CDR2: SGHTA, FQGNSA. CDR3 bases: TGTGCCAGCAGCTTAGAGCCGGCCAGGGGCAGCTACGAGCAGTACTTC. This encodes CASSLEPARGSYEQYF. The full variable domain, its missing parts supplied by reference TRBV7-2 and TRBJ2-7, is GAGVSQSPSNKVTEKGKDVELRCDPISGHTALYWYRQSLGQGLEFLIYFQGNSAPDKSGLPSDRFSAERTGGSVSTLTIQRTQQEDSAVYLCASSLEPARGSYEQYFGPGTRLTVT.

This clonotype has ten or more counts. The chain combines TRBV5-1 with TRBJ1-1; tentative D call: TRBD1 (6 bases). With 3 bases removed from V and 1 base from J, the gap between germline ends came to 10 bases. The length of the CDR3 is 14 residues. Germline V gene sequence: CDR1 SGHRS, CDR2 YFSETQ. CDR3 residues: CASSSGAANTEAFF. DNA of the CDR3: TGCGCCAGCAGCTCAGGGGCAGCGAACACTGAAGCTTTCTTT.

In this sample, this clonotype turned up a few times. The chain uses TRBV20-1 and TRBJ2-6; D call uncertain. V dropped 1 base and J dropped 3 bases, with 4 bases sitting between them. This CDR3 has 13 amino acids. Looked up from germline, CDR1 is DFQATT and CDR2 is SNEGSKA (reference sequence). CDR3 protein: CSARVGGANVLTF. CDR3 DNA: TGCAGTGCTAGAGTCGGTGGGGCCAACGTCCTGACTTTC.

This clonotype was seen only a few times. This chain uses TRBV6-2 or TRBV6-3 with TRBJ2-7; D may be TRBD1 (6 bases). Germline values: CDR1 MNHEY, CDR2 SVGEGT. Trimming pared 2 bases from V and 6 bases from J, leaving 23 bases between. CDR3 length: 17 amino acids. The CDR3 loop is CASSYTPGQLPISEQYF. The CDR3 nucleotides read TGTGCCAGCAGTTACACCCCTGGACAGCTCCCCATCAGCGAGCAGTACTTC.

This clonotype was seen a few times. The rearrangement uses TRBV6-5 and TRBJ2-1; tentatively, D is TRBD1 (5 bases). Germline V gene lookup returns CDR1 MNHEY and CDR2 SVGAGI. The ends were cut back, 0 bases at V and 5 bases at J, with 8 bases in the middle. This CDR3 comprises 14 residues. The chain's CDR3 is CASSYSDIHNEQFF. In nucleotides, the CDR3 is TGTGCCAGCAGTTACTCGGACATCCACAATGAGCAGTTCTTC.

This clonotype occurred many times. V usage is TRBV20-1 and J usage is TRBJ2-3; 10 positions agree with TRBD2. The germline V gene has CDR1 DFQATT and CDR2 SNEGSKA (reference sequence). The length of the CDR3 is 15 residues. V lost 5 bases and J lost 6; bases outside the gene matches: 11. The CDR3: CSAPTSGGAVDTQYF. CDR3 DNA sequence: TGCAGTGCTCCCACCAGCGGGGGGGCCGTGGATACGCAGTATTTT.

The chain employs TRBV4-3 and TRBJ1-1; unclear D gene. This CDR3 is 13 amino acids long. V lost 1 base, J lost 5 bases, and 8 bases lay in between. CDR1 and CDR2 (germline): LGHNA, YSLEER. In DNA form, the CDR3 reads TGCGCCAGCAGCCAAGGTATAATAACTGAAGCTTTCTTT. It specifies CASSQGIITEAFF.